This T cell receptor beta chain is drawn from a study of blood T cells in healthy people across ages. Study results and limitations: Measured against age, TCR beta diversity per million T cells decreased in a roughly linear manner. There were more naive CD4+ cells and higher diversity in long-lived donors than in aged donors. It was held that diversity estimates obtained from one million T cells represented underestimates.

Germline V gene lookup returns CDR1 SQVTM and CDR2 ANQGSEA. The CDR3 is made up of 13 amino acids. V lost 8 bases to trimming and J lost 8 bases; unmatched junction nucleotides: 8. Using a J-beta primer mix together with a sample-barcoded 5' primer, a second PCR was run for roughly 7 to 12 cycles. A single record per CDR3 protein comes from TCRdb applying MiXCR to the 5' RACE reads. The sample includes around 1,700,000 distinct CDR3 sequences, 28% of them seen just once. Concerning this clonotype: What it binds is not known.

Each sample yielded at least 6 million isolated PBMCs. This TCR was sampled from a woman aged 25-40 years in good health. J is TRBJ2-2 and V is TRBV29-1; 10 nucleotides align to TRBD1. The sequencing input was blood. The CDR3: CSFGQGGKGELFF. The DNA of the CDR3 is TGCAGCTTCGGACAGGGGGGAAAAGGGGAGCTGTTTTTT.